This T cell receptor (beta chain) was retrieved from a study of blood T cell repertoires in COVID-19. Overall study context: PBMCs, B-cell-depleted T cells, or T cells were the source of the cDNA or gDNA that made up the material.

CDR1 and CDR2 (germline): KGHSH, LQKENI. Trimming at V came to 6 bases and at J to 2 bases, leaving 6 bases not matched to a gene. The CDR3 spans 15 residues. Per the study methods: Scientists estimated how many nucleated cells there were by amplifying reference gene primers. This table comes from immunoSEQ multiplex PCR, and its TCRdb copy is limited to in-frame clones, with some not included. V and J calls and clone size are given by that table; D and trimming were obtained from the DNA. The sample includes over 65,000 clones, 75% to 85% of them seen just once. The chain has TRBV18 and TRBJ1-5; TRBD1 matches at 8 bases. Sequenced material: peripheral blood. The TCR originated in a middle-aged woman with active or convalescent COVID-19. CDR3 sequence (DNA): TGTGCCAGCTCTCTCGGACAGGGCCGCAATCAGCCCCAGCATTTT. Amino acids: CASSLGQGRNQPQHF.